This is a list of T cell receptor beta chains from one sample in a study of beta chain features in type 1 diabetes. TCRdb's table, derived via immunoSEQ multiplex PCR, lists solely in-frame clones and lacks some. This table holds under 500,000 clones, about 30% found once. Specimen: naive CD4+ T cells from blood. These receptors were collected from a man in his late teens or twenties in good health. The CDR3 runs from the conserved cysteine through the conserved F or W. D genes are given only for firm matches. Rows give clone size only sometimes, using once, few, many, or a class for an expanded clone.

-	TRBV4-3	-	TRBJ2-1	TGCGCCAGCAGCCAAGCTCCCAACTCCTACAATGAGCAGTTCTTC	CASSQAPNSYNEQFF
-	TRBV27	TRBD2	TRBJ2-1	TGTGCCAGCAGTTCCCCTAGCGGGAGCTCCTACAATGAGCAGTTCTTC	CASSSPSGSSYNEQFF
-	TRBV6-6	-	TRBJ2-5	TGTGCCAGCAGTTATTTCTCTAGGGGCCGGGAGACCCAGTACTTC	CASSYFSRGRETQYF
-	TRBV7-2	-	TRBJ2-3	TGTGCCAGCAGCTTAGATTTGGGGGATACGCAGTATTTT	CASSLDLGDTQYF
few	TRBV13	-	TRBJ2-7	TGTGCCAGCAGCTTAACACGGAGGCTGAATTACGAGCAGTACTTC	CASSLTRRLNYEQYF
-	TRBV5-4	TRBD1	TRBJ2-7	TGTGCCAGCAGCGGGGACGGCAGGACAGGGGCTTACGAGCAGTACTTC	CASSGDGRTGAYEQYF
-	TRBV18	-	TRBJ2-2	TGTGCCAGCTCACTTACAAGGACCTACACCGGGGAGCTGTTTTTT	CASSLTRTYTGELFF
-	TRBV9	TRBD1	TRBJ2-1	TGTGCCAGCAGCGTAGCGGGACAGGGGAATGAGCAGTTCTTC	CASSVAGQGNEQFF
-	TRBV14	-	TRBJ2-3	TGTGCCAGCAGCCAATATGGTGGCAGCTACACAGATACGCAGTATTTT	CASSQYGGSYTDTQYF
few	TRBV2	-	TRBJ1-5	TGTGCCAGCAGAGGTCAGGGACCCCAGCATTTT	CASRGQGPQHF
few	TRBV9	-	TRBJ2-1	TGTGCCAGCAGCGTAGGACGTAGGAGCTCCTACAATGAGCAGTTCTTC	CASSVGRRSSYNEQFF
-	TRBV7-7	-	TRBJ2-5	TGTGCCAGCAGCTTAGCGCCTTCAGGAGGGGAGACCCAGTACTTC	CASSLAPSGGETQYF
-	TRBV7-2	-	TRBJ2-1	TGTGCCAGCAGCTTAAGATCTGGATCCTACAATGAGCAGTTCTTC	CASSLRSGSYNEQFF
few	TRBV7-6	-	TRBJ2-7	TGTGCCAGCAGCCAAGACTCCAGGGCGGAGCAGTACTTC	CASSQDSRAEQYF
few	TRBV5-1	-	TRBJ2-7	TGCGCCAGCAGCTTGGAAGGCCTCTACGAGCAGTACTTC	CASSLEGLYEQYF
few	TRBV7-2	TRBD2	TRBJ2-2	TGTGCCAGCAGCTTAGTACCCGGGAGGGCCCCCGGGGAGCTGTTTTTT	CASSLVPGRAPGELFF
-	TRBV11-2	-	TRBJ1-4	TGTGCCAGCACCCTAAGGAGGCTGTCTAATGAAAAACTGTTTTTT	CASTLRRLSNEKLFF
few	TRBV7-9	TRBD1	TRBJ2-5	TGTGCCAGCAGCCCCAGGACAGGGAAAGAGACCCAGTACTTC	CASSPRTGKETQYF
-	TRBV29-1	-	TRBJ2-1	TGCAGCGCCACCTCCGGGACTTATCTAATTGAGCAGTTCTTC	CSATSGTYLIEQFF
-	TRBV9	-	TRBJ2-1	TGTGCCAGCAGCGTAGACCGCGATGAGCAGTTCTTC	CASSVDRDEQFF
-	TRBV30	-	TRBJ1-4	TGTGCCTGGAGTGTCCGCGGATACGGTGAAAAACTGTTTTTT	CAWSVRGYGEKLFF
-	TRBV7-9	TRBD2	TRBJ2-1	TGTGCCAGCAGCCTCGGGAGGTACAATGAGCAGTTCTTC	CASSLGRYNEQFF
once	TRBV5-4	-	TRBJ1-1	TGTGCCAGCAGCCCATTCCCGGTCCGGGACACTGAAGCTTTCTTT	CASSPFPVRDTEAFF
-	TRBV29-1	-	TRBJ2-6	TGCAGCGGCGTACCGGGTGGGGCCAACGTCCTGACTTTC	CSGVPGGANVLTF
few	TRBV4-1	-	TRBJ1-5	TGCGCCAGCAGCCAAGACCCCGGGCTGTCCCAGCATTTT	CASSQDPGLSQHF
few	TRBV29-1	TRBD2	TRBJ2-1	TGCAGCGGTGAGACTAGCGGGAGTAACGATGAGCAGTTCTTC	CSGETSGSNDEQFF
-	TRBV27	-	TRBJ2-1	TGTGCCAGCATCCTCAATGAGCAGTTCTTC	CASILNEQFF
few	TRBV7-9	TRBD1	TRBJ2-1	TGTGCCAGCAGCCCCGGACAGGGGTTATTGAATGAGCAGTTCTTC	CASSPGQGLLNEQFF
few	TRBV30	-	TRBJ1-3	TGTGCCTGGAGTGGGATTTATAAGGTGGCGGGGAACACCATATATTTT	CAWSGIYKVAGNTIYF
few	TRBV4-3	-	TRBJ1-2	TGCGCCAGCAGCCAATCTCACGGGGTCAACTATGGCTACACCTTC	CASSQSHGVNYGYTF
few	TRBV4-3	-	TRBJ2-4	TGCGCCAGCAGCCAAGAGGTTCCAGGGACTTTCGTGCACTTC	CASSQEVPGTFVHF
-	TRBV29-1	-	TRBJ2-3	TGCAGCGTCGCCGGGCGCCCTAGCACAGATACGCAGTATTTT	CSVAGRPSTDTQYF
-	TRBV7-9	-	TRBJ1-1	TGTGCCAGCAGCTTAGCTGGTCGGGGGGCGGCTGAAGCTTTCTTT	CASSLAGRGAAEAFF
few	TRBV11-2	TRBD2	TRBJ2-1	TGTGCCAGCAGCTTGGGGCTAGCGGGATACAATGAGCAGTTCTTC	CASSLGLAGYNEQFF
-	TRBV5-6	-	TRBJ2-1	TGTGCCAGCACCGATCGGGAGCGCTCCTACAATGAGCAGTTCTTC	CASTDRERSYNEQFF
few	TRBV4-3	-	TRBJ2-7	TGCGCCAGCAGCCAAGAAGTTGGGGACTACGAGCAGTACTTC	CASSQEVGDYEQYF
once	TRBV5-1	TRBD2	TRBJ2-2	TGCGCCAGCAGCCCGATCGTTAGCGGGAACGGGGAGCTGTTTTTT	CASSPIVSGNGELFF
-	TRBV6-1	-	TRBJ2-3	TGTGCCAGCAGTGATAGTCGGACACGCAACACAGATACGCAGTATTTT	CASSDSRTRNTDTQYF
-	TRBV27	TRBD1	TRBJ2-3	TGTGCCAGCAGTGGGGGACAGCTAAAAGCAATAGATACGCAGTATTTT	CASSGGQLKAIDTQYF
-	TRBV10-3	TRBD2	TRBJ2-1	TGTGCCATCAGTGAACTAGCGGGAGGGTCCTACAATGAGCAGTTCTTC	CAISELAGGSYNEQFF
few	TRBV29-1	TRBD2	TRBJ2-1	TGCAGCGTTGGTGGACTAGCGGGAGGCCCCCATATCGGTGAGCAGTTCTTC	CSVGGLAGGPHIGEQFF